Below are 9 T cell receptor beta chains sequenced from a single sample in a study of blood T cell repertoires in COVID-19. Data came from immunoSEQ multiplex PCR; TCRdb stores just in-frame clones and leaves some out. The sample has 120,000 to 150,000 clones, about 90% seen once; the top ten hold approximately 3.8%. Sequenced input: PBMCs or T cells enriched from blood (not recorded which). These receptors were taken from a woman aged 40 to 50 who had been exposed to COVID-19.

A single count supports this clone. The CDR3 is CASSSGQGGGYTF. Here the CDR3 DNA reads TGTGCCAGCAGCTCGGGACAGGGGGGTGGCTACACCTTC. The V call is TRBV7-9, the J call TRBJ1-2; 11 nucleotides agree with TRBD1. The CDR3 is 13 amino acids. V shed 4 bases, J shed 7 bases, and the junction held 2 bases outside the gene matches. Germline V CDR1 and CDR2: SEHNR, FQNEAQ (reference sequence). Based on the CDR3 plus reference TRBV7-9 and TRBJ1-2, the full variable domain is DTGVSQNPRHKITKRGQNVTFRCDPISEHNRLYWYRQTLGQGPEFLTYFQNEAQLEKSRLLSDRFSAERPKGSFSTLEIQRTEQGDSAMYLCASSSGQGGGYTFGSGTRLTVV.

The CDR3 region has the DNA TGTGCCAGCCATAAAGCTACAGGGGGCGATGAAAAACTGTTTTTT. Translating gives CASHKATGGDEKLFF. J is TRBJ1-4 and V is TRBV19, with TRBD1 identical over 9 bases. The CDR3 length is 15 residues. The germline V gene encodes CDR1 LNHDA and CDR2 SQIVND (reference sequence). The V gene end was trimmed by 9 bases and the J gene end by 6 bases; junction bases not matched to a gene: 11.

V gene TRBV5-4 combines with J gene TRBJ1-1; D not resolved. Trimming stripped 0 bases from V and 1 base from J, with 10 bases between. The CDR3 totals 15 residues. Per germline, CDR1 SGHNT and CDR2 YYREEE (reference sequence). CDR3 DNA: TGTGCCAGCAGCTTGGTTCAGGCCACGAACACTGAAGCTTTCTTT. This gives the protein CASSLVQATNTEAFF.

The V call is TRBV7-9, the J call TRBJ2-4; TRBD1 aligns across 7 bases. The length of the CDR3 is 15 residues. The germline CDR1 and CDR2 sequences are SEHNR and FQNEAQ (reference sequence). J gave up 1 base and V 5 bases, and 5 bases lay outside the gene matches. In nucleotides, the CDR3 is TGTGCCAGCAGCCCAACACAGGGGGCCAAAAACATTCAGTACTTC. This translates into CASSPTQGAKNIQYF.

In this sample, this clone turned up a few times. The CDR3 DNA is TGTGCTAGTGGTTCCTCATCGGAAGGGGTCCTTAATGAAAAACTGTTTTTT. Translation gives CASGSSSEGVLNEKLFF. This chain links TRBV12-5 with TRBJ1-4; a possible D gene is TRBD1 (5 bases). V was pared by 4 bases and J by 4 bases, with 19 bases between. Looked up from germline, CDR1 is LGHNT and CDR2 is FRNRAP. This CDR3 contains 17 residues.

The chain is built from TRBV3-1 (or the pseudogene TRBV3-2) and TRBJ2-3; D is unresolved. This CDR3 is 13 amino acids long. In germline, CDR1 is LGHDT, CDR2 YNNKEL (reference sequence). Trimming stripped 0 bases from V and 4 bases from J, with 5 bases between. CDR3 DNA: TGTGCCAGCAGCCAAGATTTCGCAGATACGCAGTATTTT. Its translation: CASSQDFADTQYF.

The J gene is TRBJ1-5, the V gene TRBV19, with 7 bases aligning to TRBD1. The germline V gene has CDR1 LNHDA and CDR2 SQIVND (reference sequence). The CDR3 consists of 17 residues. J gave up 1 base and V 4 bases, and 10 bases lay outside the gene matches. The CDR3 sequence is CASSRIWDSRSNQPQHF. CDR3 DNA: TGTGCCAGTAGTAGAATATGGGACAGTAGAAGCAATCAGCCCCAGCATTTT.

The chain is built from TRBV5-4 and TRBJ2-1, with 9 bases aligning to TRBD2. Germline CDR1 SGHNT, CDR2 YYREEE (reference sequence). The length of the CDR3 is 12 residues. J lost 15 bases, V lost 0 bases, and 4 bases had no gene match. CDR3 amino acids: CASSLGGGVWFF. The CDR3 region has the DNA TGTGCCAGCAGCTTGGGCGGGGGGGTTTGGTTCTTC.

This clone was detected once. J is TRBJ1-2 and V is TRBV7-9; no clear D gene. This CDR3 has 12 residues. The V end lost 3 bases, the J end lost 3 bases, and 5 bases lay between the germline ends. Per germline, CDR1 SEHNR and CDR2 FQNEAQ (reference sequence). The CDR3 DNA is TGTGCCAGCAGCTTCGGGGACTATGGCTACACCTTC. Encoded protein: CASSFGDYGYTF.